This T cell receptor beta chain stems from a study of blood T cell repertoires in COVID-19. Overall study context: PBMCs, B-cell-depleted T cells, or T cells were the source of the cDNA or gDNA that made up the material.

Germline assignment: CDR1 LGHDT and CDR2 YNNKEL (reference sequence). The V and J ends lost 1 base and 3 bases, in that order; junction bases with no gene match: 2. The length of the CDR3 is 14 residues. Authors' methods: The assay estimated nucleated cells by amplifying reference gene primers. Clones were sequenced by immunoSEQ multiplex PCR, and TCRdb holds only the in-frame ones, with some missing. V, J and clone size were drawn from that table, and D and trimming were deduced from the DNA. The profile shows hundreds of thousands of clones, approximately 85% of them singletons. The receptor was derived from a man aged 50 to 59 with active or convalescent COVID-19. Material: peripheral blood. This rearrangement joins TRBV3-1 (or the pseudogene TRBV3-2) to TRBJ2-5, with 7 bases aligning to TRBD2. The CDR3 DNA is TGTGCCAGCAGCCAAGGGACTAGTAAAGAGACCCAGTACTTC. It codes for CASSQGTSKETQYF.